In this sample, the clone carrying this T cell receptor (beta chain) turned up many times. The target antigen is unknown. These data come from a study of T cells after yellow fever vaccination. Findings and caveats of the study: Subsequent booster samples again held most clones from primary vaccination (96% CD4, 88% CD8). Some clonotypes were seen in both the CD4 and the CD8 compartments. These made up a small share and likely arose from convergent recombination.

TCRdb re-called the 5' RACE reads through MiXCR, storing one row per CDR3 protein. The data show about 300,000 distinct CDR3 sequences, around 7% seen once. The V gene's germline CDR1 is MGHRA and CDR2 YSYEKL. CDR3 length: 16 amino acids. With 4 bases clipped from V and 1 base from J, the junction kept 8 bases outside the gene matches. The chain carries TRBV4-1 and TRBJ1-1; 8 positions match TRBD1. This specimen was PBMCs, taken more than 40 days after the first yellow fever vaccination. This receptor was identified in a young man who received the YFV17D yellow fever vaccine. CDR3 DNA: TGCGCCAGCAGCCGGGCCCAGGGGGCGGGGAACACTGAAGCTTTCTTT. It encodes CASSRAQGAGNTEAFF.